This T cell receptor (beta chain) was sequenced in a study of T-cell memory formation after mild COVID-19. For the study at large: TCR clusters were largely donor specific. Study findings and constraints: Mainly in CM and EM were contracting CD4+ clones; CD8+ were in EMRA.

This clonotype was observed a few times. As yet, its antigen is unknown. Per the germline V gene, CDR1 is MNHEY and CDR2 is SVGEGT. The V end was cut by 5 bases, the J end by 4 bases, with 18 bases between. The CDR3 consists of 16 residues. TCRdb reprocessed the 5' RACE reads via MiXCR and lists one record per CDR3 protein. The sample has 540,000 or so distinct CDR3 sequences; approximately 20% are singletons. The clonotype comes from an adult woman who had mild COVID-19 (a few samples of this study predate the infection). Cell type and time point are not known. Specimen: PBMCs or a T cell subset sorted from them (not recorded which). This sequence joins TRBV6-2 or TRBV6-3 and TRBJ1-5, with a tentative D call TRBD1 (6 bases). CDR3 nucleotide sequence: TGTGCCAGCAGTCCTACCGGACAGAATTTAAATCAGCCCCAGCATTTT. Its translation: CASSPTGQNLNQPQHF.